The 6 T cell receptor beta chains given below trace back to one sample, sequenced in a study of blood T cell repertoires in COVID-19. Method: immunoSEQ multiplex PCR; TCRdb's copy keeps in-frame clones and lacks some. The table records 150,000 to 200,000 clones, around 86% of them present only once. Material for sequencing was peripheral blood. These receptors were collected from a man aged 18-30 years with acute or convalescent COVID-19.

This sequence joins TRBV19 and TRBJ1-5, with a weak D call TRBD1 (6 bases). The germline gives CDR1 LNHDA, CDR2 SQIVND (reference sequence). V gave up 4 bases and J gave up 3 bases, with 13 bases separating them. The CDR3 covers 15 residues. CDR3 sequence (DNA): TGTGCCAGTAGTACGGACAGAGCGAACAATCAGCCCCAGCATTTT. It codes for CASSTDRANNQPQHF.

V is TRBV7-2 and J is TRBJ2-5, with TRBD2 matching 11 bases. The CDR3 is made up of 14 amino acids. Trimming cost V 3 bases and J 5 bases; bases outside gene matches: 2. Germline V gene sequence: CDR1 SGHTA, CDR2 FQGNSA. In DNA, the CDR3 is TGTGCCAGCAGCTTTAGCGGGGGGGCGGAGACCCAGTACTTC. As protein: CASSFSGGAETQYF.

The chain is built from TRBV4-1 and TRBJ2-5, with D unclear. CDR3 length equals 17 residues. CDR1 and CDR2 from the germline V gene are MGHRA and YSYEKL. V dropped 1 base and J dropped 5 bases, with 20 bases sitting between them. Here the CDR3 reads CASSQGVLVAGGETQYF. DNA for the CDR3: TGCGCCAGCAGCCAAGGGGTTTTGGTAGCCGGTGGGGAGACCCAGTACTTC.

This chain connects TRBV5-6 to TRBJ2-7; 8 bases fit TRBD1. The CDR3 runs 15 residues. CDR1 SGHDT and CDR2 YYEEEE come from the germline V gene. With 3 bases clipped from V and 5 bases from J, the junction kept 10 bases outside the gene matches. CDR3 region: CASSSWDRWMHEQYV. Here the CDR3 DNA reads TGTGCCAGCAGCTCCTGGGACAGGTGGATGCACGAGCAGTACGTC.

The chain joins TRBV12-3 or TRBV12-4 to TRBJ1-5, with TRBD1 as a possible D gene (5 bases). The germline V and J ends were trimmed by 8 bases and 0 bases, with 8 bases remaining between them. The CDR3 spans 13 residues. Here the CDR3 DNA reads TGTGCCAGCGGGGGGTATAGCAATCAGCCCCAGCATTTT. Its translation is CASGGYSNQPQHF.

The rearrangement links TRBV12-3 or TRBV12-4 to TRBJ1-1; possibly TRBD1 for D (5 bases). V lost 6 bases, J lost 1 base, and 9 bases lay in between. The CDR3 runs 13 residues. The CDR3 DNA reads as TGTGCCAGCAGCCGGACACAGAACACTGAAGCTTTCTTT. Protein sequence: CASSRTQNTEAFF.